This entry lists 2 T cell receptor beta chains sequenced from one sample in a study of PD-1 blockade in classical Hodgkin lymphoma. Time point of the sample: cycle 4 day 1 (C4D1), after less than seven weeks of nivolumab. Each patient's relapse followed autologous stem cell transplantation, and brentuximab vedotin exposure varied. The method was immunoSEQ multiplex PCR; TCRdb's version includes in-frame clones alone and lacks a portion of them. The repertoire holds fewer than 50,000 clones, with about 77% as singletons. Source: peripheral blood mononuclear cells (PBMCs), taken before the fourth cycle of nivolumab. These receptors were collected from a human donor with classical Hodgkin lymphoma.

In this sample, this clone turned up a few times. The rearrangement links TRBV7-9 to TRBJ2-1; 12 bases match TRBD2. After removal of 5 bases from V and 8 bases from J, the junction contained 7 bases not matched to a gene. The CDR3 is made up of 15 amino acids. Germline-derived CDR1 and CDR2 are SEHNR and FQNEAQ (reference sequence). CDR3: CASSIRTSGVDEQFF. The CDR3 DNA follows: TGTGCCAGCAGCATAAGGACTAGCGGGGTGGATGAGCAGTTCTTC.

V usage is TRBV5-1 and J usage is TRBJ2-7; 7 nucleotides agree with TRBD2. CDR1 SGHRS and CDR2 YFSETQ come from the germline V gene. This CDR3 is 16 amino acids long. V was clipped by 4 bases and J by 1 base; unmatched bases: 11. The CDR3 loop reads CASSARGGRGSYEQYF. The CDR3 bases are TGCGCCAGCAGCGCCCGGGGAGGGAGAGGTTCCTACGAGCAGTACTTC. The full variable domain, with the rest looked up from reference TRBV5-1 and TRBJ2-7, is KAGVTQTPRYLIKTRGQQVTLSCSPISGHRSVSWYQQTPGQGLQFLFEYFSETQRNKGNFPGRFSGRQFSNSRSEMNVSTLELGDSALYLCASSARGGRGSYEQYFGPGTRLTVT.